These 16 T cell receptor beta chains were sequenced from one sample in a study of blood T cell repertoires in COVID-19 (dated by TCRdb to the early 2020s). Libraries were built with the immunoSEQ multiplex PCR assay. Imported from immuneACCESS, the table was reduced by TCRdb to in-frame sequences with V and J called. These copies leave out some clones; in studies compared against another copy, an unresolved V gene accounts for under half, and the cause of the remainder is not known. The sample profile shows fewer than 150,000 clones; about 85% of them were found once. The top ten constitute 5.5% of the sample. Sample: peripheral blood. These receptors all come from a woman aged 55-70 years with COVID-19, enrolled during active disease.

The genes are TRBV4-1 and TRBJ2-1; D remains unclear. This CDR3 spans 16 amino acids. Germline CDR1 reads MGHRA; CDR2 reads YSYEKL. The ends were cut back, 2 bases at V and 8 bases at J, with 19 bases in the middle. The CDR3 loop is CASSQPTRLPVYEQFF. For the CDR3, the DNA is TGCGCCAGCAGCCAACCCACCCGACTCCCGGTTTATGAGCAGTTCTTC.

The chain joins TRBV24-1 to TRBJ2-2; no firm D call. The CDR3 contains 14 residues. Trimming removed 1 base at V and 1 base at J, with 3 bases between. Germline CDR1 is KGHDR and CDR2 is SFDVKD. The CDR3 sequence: CATSDFGNTGELFF. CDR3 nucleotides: TGTGCCACCAGTGATTTCGGGAACACCGGGGAGCTGTTTTTT.

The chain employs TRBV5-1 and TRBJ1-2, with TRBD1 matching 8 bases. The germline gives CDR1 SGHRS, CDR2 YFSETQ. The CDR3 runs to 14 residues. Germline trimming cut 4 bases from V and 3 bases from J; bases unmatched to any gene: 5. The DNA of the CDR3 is TGCGCCAGCAGCCCCCCAGGGGGCGACTATGGCTACACCTTC. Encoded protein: CASSPPGGDYGYTF.

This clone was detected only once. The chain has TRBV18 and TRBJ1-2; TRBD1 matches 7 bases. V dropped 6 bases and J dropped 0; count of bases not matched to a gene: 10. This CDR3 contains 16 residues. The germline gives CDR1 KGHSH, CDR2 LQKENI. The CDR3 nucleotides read TGTGCCAGCTCGCCGTTCGGGACAGCAACTAACTATGGCTACACCTTC. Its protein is CASSPFGTATNYGYTF.

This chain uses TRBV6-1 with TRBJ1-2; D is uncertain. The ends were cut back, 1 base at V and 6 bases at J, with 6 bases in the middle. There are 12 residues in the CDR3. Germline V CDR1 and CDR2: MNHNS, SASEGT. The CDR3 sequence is CASSEGGDGYTF. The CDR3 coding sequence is TGTGCCAGCAGTGAAGGCGGGGATGGCTACACCTTC.

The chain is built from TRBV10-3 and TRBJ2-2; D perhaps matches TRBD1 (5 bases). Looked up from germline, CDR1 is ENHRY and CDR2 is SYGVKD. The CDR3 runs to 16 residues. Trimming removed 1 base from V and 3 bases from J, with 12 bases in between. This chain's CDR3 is CAISEFKGADTGELFF. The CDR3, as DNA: TGTGCCATCAGTGAGTTTAAAGGGGCGGACACCGGGGAGCTGTTTTTT.

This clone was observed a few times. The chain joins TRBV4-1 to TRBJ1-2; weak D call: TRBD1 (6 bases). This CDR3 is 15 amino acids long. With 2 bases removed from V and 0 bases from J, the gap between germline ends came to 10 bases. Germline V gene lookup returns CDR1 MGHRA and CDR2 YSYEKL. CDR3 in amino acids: CASSQNRATNYGYTF. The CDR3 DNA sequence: TGCGCCAGCAGCCAAAACAGGGCCACTAACTATGGCTACACCTTC.

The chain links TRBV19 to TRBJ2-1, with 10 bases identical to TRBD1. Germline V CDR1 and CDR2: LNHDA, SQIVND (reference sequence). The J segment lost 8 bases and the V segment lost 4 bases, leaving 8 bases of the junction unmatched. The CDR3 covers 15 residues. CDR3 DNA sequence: TGTGCCAGTAGTACCGGGACAGGGGTTTATCATGAGCAGTTCTTC. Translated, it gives CASSTGTGVYHEQFF.

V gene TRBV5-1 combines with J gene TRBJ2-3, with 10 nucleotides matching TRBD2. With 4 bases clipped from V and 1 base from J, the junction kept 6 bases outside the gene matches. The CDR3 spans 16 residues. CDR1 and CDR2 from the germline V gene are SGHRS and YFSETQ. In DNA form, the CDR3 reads TGCGCCAGCAGCCGCATCCTAGCGGGGGGCACAGATACGCAGTATTTT. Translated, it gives CASSRILAGGTDTQYF.

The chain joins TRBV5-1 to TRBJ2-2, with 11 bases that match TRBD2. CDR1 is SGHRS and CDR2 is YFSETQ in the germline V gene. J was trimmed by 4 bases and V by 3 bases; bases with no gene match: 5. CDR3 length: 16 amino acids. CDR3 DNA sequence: TGCGCCAGCAGCTCTAGACTAGCGGGGAGCACCGGGGAGCTGTTTTTT. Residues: CASSSRLAGSTGELFF.

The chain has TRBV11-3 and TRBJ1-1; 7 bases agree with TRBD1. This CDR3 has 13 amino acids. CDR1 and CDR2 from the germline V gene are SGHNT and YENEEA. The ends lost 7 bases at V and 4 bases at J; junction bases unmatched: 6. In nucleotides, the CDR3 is TGTGCCAGCACCCTAGGGACAGTCACTGAAGCTTTCTTT. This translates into CASTLGTVTEAFF.

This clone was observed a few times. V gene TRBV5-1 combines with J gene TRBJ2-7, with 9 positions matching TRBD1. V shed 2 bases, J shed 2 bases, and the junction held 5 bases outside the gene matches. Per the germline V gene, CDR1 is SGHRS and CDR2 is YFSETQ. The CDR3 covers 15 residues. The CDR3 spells CASSFWTGAPYEQYF. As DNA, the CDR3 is TGCGCCAGCAGCTTTTGGACAGGGGCCCCCTACGAGCAGTACTTC. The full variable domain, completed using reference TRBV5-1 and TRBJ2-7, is KAGVTQTPRYLIKTRGQQVTLSCSPISGHRSVSWYQQTPGQGLQFLFEYFSETQRNKGNFPGRFSGRQFSNSRSEMNVSTLELGDSALYLCASSFWTGAPYEQYFGPGTRLTVT.

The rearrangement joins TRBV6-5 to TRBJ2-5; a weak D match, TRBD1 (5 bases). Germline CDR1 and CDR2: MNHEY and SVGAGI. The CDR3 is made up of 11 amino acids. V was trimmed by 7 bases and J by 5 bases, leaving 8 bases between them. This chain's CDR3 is CASTPGETQYF. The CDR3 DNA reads TGTGCCAGCACTCCAGGGGAGACCCAGTACTTC.

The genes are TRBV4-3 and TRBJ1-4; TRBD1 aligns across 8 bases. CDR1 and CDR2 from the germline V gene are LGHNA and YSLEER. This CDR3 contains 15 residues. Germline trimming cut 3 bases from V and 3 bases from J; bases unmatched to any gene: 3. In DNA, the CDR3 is TGCGCCAGCAGCCAGGCCAGGGGGCCTAATGAAAAACTGTTTTTT. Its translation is CASSQARGPNEKLFF.

The CDR3 nucleotides read TGCGCCAGCAGCCAAGCACAGGGACCAAACTCCTACAATGAGCAGTTCTTC. It translates to CASSQAQGPNSYNEQFF. The chain has TRBV4-1 and TRBJ2-1; tentatively, D is TRBD1 (6 bases). CDR3 length: 17 amino acids. Trimming shortened V by 1 base and J by 0 bases, and 13 bases separated the two germline ends. Germline V gene sequence: CDR1 MGHRA, CDR2 YSYEKL.

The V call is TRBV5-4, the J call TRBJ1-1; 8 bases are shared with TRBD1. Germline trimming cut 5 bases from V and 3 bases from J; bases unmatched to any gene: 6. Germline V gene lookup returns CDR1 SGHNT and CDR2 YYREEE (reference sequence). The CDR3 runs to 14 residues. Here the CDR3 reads CASRPTGGYTEAFF. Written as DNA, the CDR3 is TGTGCCAGCAGACCAACAGGGGGTTACACTGAAGCTTTCTTT.